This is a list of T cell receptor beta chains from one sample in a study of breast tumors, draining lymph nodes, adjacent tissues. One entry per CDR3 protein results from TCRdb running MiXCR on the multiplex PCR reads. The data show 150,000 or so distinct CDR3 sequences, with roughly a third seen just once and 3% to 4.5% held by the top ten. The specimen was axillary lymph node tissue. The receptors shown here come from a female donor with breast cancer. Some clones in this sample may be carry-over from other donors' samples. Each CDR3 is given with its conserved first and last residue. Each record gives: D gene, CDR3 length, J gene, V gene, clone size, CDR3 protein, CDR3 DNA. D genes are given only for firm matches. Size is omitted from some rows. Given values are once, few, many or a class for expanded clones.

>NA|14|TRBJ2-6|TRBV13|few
CASSSTLGANVLTF
TGTGCCAGCAGCTCAACCCTGGGGGCCAACGTCCTGACTTTC
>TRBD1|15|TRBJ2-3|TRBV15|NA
CATCRTGGPTDTQYF
TGTGCCACCTGCAGAACAGGGGGTCCCACAGATACGCAGTATTTT
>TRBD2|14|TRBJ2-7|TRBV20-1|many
CSATWTSGSYEQYF
TGCAGTGCTACCTGGACTAGCGGGAGCTACGAGCAGTACTTC
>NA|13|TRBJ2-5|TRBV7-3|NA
CASATGAQETQYF
TGTGCCAGCGCAACCGGCGCCCAAGAGACCCAGTACTTC
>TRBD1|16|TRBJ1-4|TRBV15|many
CATSRDPTGGGEKLFF
TGTGCCACCAGCAGAGATCCGACAGGGGGCGGTGAAAAACTGTTTTTT
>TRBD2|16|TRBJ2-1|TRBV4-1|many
CASSQDYLAGGHEQFF
TGCGCCAGCAGCCAAGATTACCTAGCGGGAGGGCATGAGCAGTTCTTC
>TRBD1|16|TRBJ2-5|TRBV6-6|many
CASSHSGQGAWETQYF
TGTGCCAGCAGTCACTCCGGACAGGGGGCATGGGAGACCCAGTACTTC
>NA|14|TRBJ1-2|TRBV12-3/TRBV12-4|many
CVSSLGGVGYGYTF
TGTGTCAGCAGTTTGGGGGGCGTCGGGTATGGCTACACCTTC
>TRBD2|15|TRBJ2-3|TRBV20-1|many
CSAEKREGGTDTQYF
TGCAGTGCTGAAAAGCGGGAGGGCGGCACAGATACGCAGTATTTT
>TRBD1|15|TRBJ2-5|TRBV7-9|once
CASSPDRVIGETQYF
TGTGCCAGCAGCCCCGACAGGGTGATCGGAGAGACCCAGTACTTC
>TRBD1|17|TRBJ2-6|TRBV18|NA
CASSPRQGISGANVLTF
TGTGCCAGCTCACCGCGACAGGGAATCTCTGGGGCCAACGTCCTGACTTTC
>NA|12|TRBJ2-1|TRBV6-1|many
CASRRSYNEQFF
TGTGCCAGCAGACGCTCCTACAATGAGCAGTTCTTC
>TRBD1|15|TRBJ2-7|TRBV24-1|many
CATSDPHRGSHEQYF
TGTGCCACCAGTGACCCACACAGGGGATCCCACGAGCAGTACTTC
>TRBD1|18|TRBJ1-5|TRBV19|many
CASSIRGQGAYSNQPQHF
TGTGCCAGTAGTATTCGGGGACAGGGGGCATATAGCAATCAGCCCCAGCATTTT
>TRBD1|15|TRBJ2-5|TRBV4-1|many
CASSQGDRAQETQYF
TGCGCCAGCAGCCAAGGAGACAGGGCTCAAGAGACCCAGTACTTC
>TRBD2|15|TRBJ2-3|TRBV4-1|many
CASRGGKFSTDTQYF
TGCGCCAGCAGGGGGGGGAAATTCAGCACAGATACGCAGTATTTT
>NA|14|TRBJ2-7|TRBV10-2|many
CASSARHHSYEQYF
TGCGCCAGCAGTGCTCGACACCACTCCTACGAGCAGTACTTC
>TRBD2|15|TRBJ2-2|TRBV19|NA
CASLPGDYNTGELFF
TGTGCCAGTCTCCCGGGGGACTATAACACCGGGGAGCTGTTTTTT
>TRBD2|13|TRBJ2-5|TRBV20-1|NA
CSASGLAGGSQYF
TGCAGTGCTAGCGGACTAGCGGGAGGGTCCCAGTACTTC
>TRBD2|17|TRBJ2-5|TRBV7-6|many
CASSLARTSGSGETQYF
TGTGCCAGCAGCTTAGCGAGGACTAGCGGGAGTGGGGAGACCCAGTACTTC
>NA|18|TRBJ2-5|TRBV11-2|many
CASSLDLKKVNLRETQYF
TGTGCCAGCAGCTTAGATCTAAAAAAAGTAAACCTCAGGGAGACCCAGTACTTC
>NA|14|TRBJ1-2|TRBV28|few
CASSFVVRNYGYTF
TGTGCCAGCAGTTTTGTGGTTCGGAACTATGGCTACACCTTC
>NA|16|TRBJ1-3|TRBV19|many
CAEYHPHQGHGNTIYF
TGTGCCGAGTACCATCCACACCAAGGTCATGGAAACACCATATATTTT
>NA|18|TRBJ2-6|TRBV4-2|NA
CASSQAFGGSSGANVLTF
TGTGCCAGCAGCCAAGCTTTCGGGGGAAGTTCTGGGGCCAACGTCCTGACTTTC
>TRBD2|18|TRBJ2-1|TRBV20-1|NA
CSARGTSGGANKLHEQFF
TGCAGTGCTAGGGGGACTAGCGGGGGGGCCAATAAGCTCCATGAGCAGTTCTTC
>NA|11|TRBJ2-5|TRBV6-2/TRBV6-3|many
CASRGRETQYF
TGTGCCAGCAGGGGGAGAGAGACCCAGTACTTC
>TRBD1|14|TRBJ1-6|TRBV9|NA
CAMDRGFYNSPLHF
TGTGCCATGGACAGGGGATTTTATAATTCACCCCTCCACTTT
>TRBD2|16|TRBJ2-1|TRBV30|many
CAWSPGTSGRNIEQFF
TGTGCCTGGAGTCCCGGGACTAGCGGGAGGAATATTGAGCAGTTCTTC
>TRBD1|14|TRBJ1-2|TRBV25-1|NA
CASSASGTGEGYTF
TGTGCCAGCAGTGCTAGCGGGACAGGGGAAGGCTACACCTTC
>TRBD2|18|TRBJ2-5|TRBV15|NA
CATSRDLREGRDQETQYF
TGTGCCACCAGCAGAGATTTGCGGGAGGGCCGTGACCAAGAGACCCAGTACTTC
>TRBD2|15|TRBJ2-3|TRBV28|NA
CASSARLALADTQYF
TGTGCCAGCAGTGCCCGACTAGCCCTGGCAGATACGCAGTATTTT
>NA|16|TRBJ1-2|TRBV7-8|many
CASSQIPGHRHDGYTF
TGTGCCAGCAGCCAGATTCCGGGACACCGCCATGATGGCTACACCTTC
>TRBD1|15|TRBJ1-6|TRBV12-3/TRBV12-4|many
CASTLLAGGKSPLHF
TGTGCCAGCACACTCCTGGCAGGGGGCAAATCACCCCTCCACTTT
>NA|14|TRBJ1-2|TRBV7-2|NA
CASSLLGTPGGYTF
TGTGCCAGCAGCTTACTAGGGACGCCGGGTGGCTACACCTTC
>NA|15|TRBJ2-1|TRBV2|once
CASSEERSSYNEQSF
TGTGCCAGCAGTGAGGAGAGGAGCTCCTACAATGAGCAGTCCTTC
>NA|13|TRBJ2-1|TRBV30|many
CAWTASSYNEQFF
TGTGCCTGGACGGCCAGTTCTTACAATGAGCAGTTCTTC
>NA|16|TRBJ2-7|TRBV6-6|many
CASSTRGRGTGYEQYF
TGTGCCAGCAGTACCCGAGGGAGGGGGACGGGCTACGAGCAGTACTTC
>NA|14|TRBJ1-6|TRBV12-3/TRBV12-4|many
CASSFGGERSPLHF
TGTGCCAGCAGTTTCGGGGGAGAGAGGTCACCCCTCCACTTT
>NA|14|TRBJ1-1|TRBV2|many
CASYPAGGHTEAFF
TGTGCCAGCTACCCCGCGGGAGGACACACTGAAGCTTTCTTT
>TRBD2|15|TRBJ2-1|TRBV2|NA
CASSERAGGGNEQFF
TGTGCCAGCAGTGAACGAGCGGGAGGGGGGAATGAGCAGTTCTTC
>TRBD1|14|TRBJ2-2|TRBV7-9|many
CASSPGQVTGELFF
TGTGCCAGCAGCCCCGGACAGGTCACCGGGGAGCTGTTTTTT
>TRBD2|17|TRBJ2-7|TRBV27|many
CASRGSSRLADSYEQYF
TGTGCCAGCAGAGGCAGCTCTCGACTAGCAGACTCCTACGAGCAGTACTTC
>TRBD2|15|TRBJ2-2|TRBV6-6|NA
CASSSGLGSTGELFF
TGTGCCAGCAGTTCCGGACTAGGTAGCACCGGGGAGCTGTTTTTT
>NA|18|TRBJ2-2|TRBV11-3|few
CASSWGLRSGPNTGELFF
TGTGCCAGCAGCTGGGGACTTCGGTCCGGCCCGAACACCGGGGAGCTGTTTTTT
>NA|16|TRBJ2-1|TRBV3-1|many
CASSHKRRSSYNEQFF
TGTGCCAGCAGCCACAAAAGGAGGAGCTCCTACAATGAGCAGTTCTTC
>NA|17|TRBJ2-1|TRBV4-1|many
CASSQQGTHILYNEQFF
TGCGCCAGCAGCCAACAGGGAACCCATATTCTCTACAATGAGCAGTTCTTC
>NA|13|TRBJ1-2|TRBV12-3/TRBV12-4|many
CATAIGPGRGYTF
TGTGCCACCGCGATAGGTCCAGGGAGAGGCTACACCTTC
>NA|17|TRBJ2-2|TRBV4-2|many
CASSQEGATENTGELFF
TGTGCCAGCAGCCAAGAGGGGGCCACGGAAAACACCGGGGAGCTGTTTTTT
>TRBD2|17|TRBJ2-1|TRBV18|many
CASSPRLSGSQYNEQFF
TGTGCCAGCTCACCACGACTGAGCGGGAGTCAATACAATGAGCAGTTCTTC
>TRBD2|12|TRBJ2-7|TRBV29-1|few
CSVRQAGYEQYF
TGCAGCGTTCGTCAAGCGGGGTACGAGCAGTACTTC
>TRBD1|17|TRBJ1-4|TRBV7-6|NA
CASSSPTPGTDDIKLFF
TGTGCCAGCAGCTCGCCAACGCCCGGGACAGATGACATAAAACTGTTTTTT
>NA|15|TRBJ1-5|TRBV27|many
CASSLFPGVGQPQHF
TGTGCCAGCAGTTTATTTCCGGGGGTCGGTCAGCCCCAGCATTTT
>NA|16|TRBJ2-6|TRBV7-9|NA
CASRRGVVIGANVLTF
TGTGCCAGCAGACGAGGGGTAGTGATTGGGGCCAACGTCCTGACTTTC
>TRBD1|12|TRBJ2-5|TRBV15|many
CATSSGQGALYF
TGTGCCACCAGCAGCGGACAGGGAGCTCTGTACTTC
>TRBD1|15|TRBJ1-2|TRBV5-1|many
CASSLEGTGVDGYTF
TGCGCCAGCAGCTTGGAAGGGACAGGGGTCGATGGCTACACCTTC
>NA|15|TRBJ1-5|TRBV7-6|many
CASSQIGSSNQPQHF
TGTGCCAGCAGCCAAATAGGCAGTTCAAATCAGCCCCAGCATTTT
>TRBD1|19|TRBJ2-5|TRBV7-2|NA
CASSLGGTGARLGKETQYF
TGCGCCAGCAGCTTAGGTGGGACAGGGGCCCGATTGGGAAAAGAGACCCAGTACTTC
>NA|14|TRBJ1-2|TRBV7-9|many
CASSPLQGGYGYTF
TGTGCCAGCAGCCCCCTACAGGGTGGCTATGGCTACACCTTC
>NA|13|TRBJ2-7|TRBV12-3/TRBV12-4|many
CASSFGDNYEQYF
TGTGCCAGCAGTTTTGGGGACAACTACGAGCAGTACTTC
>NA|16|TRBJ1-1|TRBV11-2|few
CASSLEQGWMNTEAFF
TGTGCCAGCAGCTTAGAACAGGGTTGGATGAACACTGAAGCTTTCTTT